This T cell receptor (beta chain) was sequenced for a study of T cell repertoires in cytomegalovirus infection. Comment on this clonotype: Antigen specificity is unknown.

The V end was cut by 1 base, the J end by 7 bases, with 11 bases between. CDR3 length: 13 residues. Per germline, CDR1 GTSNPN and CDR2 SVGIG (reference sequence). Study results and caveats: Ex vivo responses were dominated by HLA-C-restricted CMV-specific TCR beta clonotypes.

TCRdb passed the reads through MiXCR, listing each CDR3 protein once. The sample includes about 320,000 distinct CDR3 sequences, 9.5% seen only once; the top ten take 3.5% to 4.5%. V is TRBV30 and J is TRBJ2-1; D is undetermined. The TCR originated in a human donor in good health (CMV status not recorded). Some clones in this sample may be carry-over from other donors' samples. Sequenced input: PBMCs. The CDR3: CAWSGYNANEQFF. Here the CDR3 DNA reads TGTGCCTGGAGTGGATACAACGCGAATGAGCAGTTCTTC.